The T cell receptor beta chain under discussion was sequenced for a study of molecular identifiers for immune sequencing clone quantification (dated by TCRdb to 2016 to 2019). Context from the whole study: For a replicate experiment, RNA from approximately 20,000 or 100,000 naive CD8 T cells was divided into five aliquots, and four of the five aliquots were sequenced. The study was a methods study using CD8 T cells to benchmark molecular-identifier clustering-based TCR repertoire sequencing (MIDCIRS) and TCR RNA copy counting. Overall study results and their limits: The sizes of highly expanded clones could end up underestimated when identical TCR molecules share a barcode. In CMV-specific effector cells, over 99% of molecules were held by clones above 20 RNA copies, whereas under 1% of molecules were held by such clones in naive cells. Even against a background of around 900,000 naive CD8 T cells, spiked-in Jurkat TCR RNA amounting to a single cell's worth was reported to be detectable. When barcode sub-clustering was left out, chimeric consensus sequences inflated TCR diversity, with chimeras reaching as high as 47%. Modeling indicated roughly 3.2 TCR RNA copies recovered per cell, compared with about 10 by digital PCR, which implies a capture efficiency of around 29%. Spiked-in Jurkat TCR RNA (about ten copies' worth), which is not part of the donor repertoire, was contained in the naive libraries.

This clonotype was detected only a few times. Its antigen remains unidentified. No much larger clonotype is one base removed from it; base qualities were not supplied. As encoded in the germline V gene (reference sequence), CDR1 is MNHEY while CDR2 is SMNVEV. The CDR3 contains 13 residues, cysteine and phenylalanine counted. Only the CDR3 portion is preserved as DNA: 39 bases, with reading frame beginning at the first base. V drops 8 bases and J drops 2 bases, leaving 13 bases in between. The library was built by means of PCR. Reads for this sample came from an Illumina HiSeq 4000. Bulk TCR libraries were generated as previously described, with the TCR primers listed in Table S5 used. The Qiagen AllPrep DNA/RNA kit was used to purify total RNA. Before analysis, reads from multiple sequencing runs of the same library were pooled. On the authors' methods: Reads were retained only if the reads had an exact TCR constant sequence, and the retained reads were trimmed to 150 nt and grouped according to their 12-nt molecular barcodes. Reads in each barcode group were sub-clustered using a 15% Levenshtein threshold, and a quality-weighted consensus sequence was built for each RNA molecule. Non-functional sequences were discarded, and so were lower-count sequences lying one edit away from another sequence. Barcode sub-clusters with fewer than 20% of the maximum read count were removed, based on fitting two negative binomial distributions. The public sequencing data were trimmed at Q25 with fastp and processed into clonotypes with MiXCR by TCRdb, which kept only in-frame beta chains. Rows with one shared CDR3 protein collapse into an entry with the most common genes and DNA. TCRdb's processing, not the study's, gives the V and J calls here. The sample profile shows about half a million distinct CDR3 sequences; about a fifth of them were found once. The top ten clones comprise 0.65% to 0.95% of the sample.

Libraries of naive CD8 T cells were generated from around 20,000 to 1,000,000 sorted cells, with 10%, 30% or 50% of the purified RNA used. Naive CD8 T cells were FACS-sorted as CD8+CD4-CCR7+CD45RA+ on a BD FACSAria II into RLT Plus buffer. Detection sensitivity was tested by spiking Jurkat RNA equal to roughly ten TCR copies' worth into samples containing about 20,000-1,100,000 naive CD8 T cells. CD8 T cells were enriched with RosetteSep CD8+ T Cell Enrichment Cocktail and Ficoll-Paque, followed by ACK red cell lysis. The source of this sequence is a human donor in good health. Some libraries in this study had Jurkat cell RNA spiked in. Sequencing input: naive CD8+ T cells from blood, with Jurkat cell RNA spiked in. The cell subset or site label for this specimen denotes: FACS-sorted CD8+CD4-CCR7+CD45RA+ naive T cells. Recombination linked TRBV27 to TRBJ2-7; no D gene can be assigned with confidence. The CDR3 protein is CASGFTETYEQYF. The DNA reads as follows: TGTGCCAGCGGATTTACAGAAACCTACGAGCAGTACTTC.